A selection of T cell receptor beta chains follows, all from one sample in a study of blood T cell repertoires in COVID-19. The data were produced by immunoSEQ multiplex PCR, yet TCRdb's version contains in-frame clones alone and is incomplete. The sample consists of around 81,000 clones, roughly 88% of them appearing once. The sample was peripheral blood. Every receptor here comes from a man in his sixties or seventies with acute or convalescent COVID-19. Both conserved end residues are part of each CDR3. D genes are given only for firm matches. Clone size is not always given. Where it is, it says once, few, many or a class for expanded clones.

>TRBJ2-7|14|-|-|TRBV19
TGTGCCAGTGCGGAGAATCCGAGCTCCTACGAGCAGTACTTC
CASAENPSSYEQYF
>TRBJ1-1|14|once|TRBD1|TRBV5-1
TGCGCCAGCAGCTTGGGGACAGGGAACACTGAAGCTTTCTTT
CASSLGTGNTEAFF
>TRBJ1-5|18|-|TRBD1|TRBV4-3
TGCGCCAGCAGCCAAGACAGGAACAGGGGGCATATCAATCAGCCCCAGCATTTT
CASSQDRNRGHINQPQHF
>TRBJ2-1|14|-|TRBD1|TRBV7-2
TGTGCCAGCAGCTTAAACAGGGGAAGGAATGAGCAGTTCTTC
CASSLNRGRNEQFF
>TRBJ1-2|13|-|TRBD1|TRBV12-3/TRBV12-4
TGTGCCAGCAGAAAGACAGGGACGTACGGCTACACCTTC
CASRKTGTYGYTF
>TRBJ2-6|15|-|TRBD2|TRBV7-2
TGTGCCAGCAGCCCTCAGAGCGGGGCGGCCAACGTCCTGACTTTC
CASSPQSGAANVLTF
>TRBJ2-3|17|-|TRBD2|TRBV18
TGTGCCAGCTCACCACTGAGACTAGCGGGGAGCACAGATACGCAGTATTTT
CASSPLRLAGSTDTQYF
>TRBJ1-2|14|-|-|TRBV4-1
TGCGCCAGCAGCCAAGGGCTCCCTCACTATGGCTACACCTTC
CASSQGLPHYGYTF
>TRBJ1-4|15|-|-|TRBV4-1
TGCGCCAGCAGCCAAGCAAGGGGCGTTAATGAAAAACTGTTTTTT
CASSQARGVNEKLFF
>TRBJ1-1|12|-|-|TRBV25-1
TGTGCCAGCAGTGCCGGGAACTCTGAAGCTTTCTTT
CASSAGNSEAFF
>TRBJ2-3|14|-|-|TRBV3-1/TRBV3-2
TGTGCCAGCAGCCAAGCAATGGCACTCGACGGGGAGTATTTT
CASSQAMALDGEYF
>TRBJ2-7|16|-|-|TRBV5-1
TGCGCCAGCAGCTTGGCGGGGGACCCAATTTCCTACGAGCAGTACTTC
CASSLAGDPISYEQYF
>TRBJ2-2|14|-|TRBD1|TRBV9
TGTGCCAGCAGCGTGACAGGGGTGACCGGGGAGCTGTTTTTT
CASSVTGVTGELFF
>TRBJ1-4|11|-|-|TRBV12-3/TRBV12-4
TGTGCCAGCAGTTTGACGGACACGCTGTTTTTT
CASSLTDTLFF
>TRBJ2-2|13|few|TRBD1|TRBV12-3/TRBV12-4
TGTGCCAGCAGTTCGACAGGGACCGGGGAGCTGTTTTTT
CASSSTGTGELFF
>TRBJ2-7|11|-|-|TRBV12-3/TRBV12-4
TGTGCCAGCAGTCAATTCTACGAGCAGTACTTC
CASSQFYEQYF
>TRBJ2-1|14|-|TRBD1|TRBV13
TGTGCCAGCAGCTCACGGACAGGGGTCGGTGAGCAGTTCTTC
CASSSRTGVGEQFF
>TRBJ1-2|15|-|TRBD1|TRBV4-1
TGCGCCAGCAGCCAAGGCCCCGGGACAGGGGATGGCTACACCTTC
CASSQGPGTGDGYTF
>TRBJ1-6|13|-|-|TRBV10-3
TGTGCCATCAGGGGGCAGGATAATTCACCCCTCCACTTT
CAIRGQDNSPLHF
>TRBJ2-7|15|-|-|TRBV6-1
TGTGCCAGCAGTGAATGGGCGGGGAGCTCCTACGAGCAGTACTTC
CASSEWAGSSYEQYF
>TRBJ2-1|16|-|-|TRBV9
TGTGCCAGCAGCGTAGGGGGCACGACCTATGGACGGGAGCAGTTCTTC
CASSVGGTTYGREQFF
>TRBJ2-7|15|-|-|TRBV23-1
TGCGCCAGCAGTCAATCTGGGCAGAACTCCTACGAGCAGTACTTC
CASSQSGQNSYEQYF
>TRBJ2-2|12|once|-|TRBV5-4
TGTGCCATACTAACGAACACCGGGGAGCTGTTTTTT
CAILTNTGELFF
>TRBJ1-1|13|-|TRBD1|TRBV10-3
TGTGCCACCGGGACAGGGGTGAACACTGAAGCTTTCTTT
CATGTGVNTEAFF
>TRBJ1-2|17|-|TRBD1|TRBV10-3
TGTGCCATCAGCGACCGGGACAGGGGTCTAGTTAACTATGGCTACACCTTC
CAISDRDRGLVNYGYTF
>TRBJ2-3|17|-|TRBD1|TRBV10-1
TGCGCCAGCGTCAGGACAGGGAACTTCTTTAAAGACGATACGCAGTATTTT
CASVRTGNFFKDDTQYF
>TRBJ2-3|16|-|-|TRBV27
TGTGCCAGCAGTGACCTAGGGCGGGGAATTGCAGATACGCAGTATTTT
CASSDLGRGIADTQYF
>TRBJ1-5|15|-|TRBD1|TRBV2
TGTGCCAGGTCTGGACGGGACAGCGTTAATCAGCCCCAGCATTTT
CARSGRDSVNQPQHF
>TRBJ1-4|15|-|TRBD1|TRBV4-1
TGCGCCAGCAGCCGGCTGGGACAGAATAATGAAAAACTGTTTTTT
CASSRLGQNNEKLFF
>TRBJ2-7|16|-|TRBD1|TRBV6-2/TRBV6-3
TGTGCCAGCAGTTATAGGTCGGGCAGGGGGTCCTACGAGCAGTACTTC
CASSYRSGRGSYEQYF
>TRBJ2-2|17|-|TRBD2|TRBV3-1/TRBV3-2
TGTGCCAGCAGCCCCTTAACTAGCGGGGGGGTCCGTGGGGAGCTGTTTTTT
CASSPLTSGGVRGELFF
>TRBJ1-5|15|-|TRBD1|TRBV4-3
TGCGCCAGCAGCCAAGATAGGGGGCTCGGGCAGCCCCAGCATTTT
CASSQDRGLGQPQHF
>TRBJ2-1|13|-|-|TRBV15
TGTGCCACCAGCAGAGATCGACCGGGGGAGCAGTTCTTC
CATSRDRPGEQFF
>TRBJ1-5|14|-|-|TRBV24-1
TGTGCCACCCAGAGGGGGGGGCCCAATCAGCCCCAGCATTTT
CATQRGGPNQPQHF
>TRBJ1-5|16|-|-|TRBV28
TGTGCCAGCAGTTTTTCTGTCCGGGGGTCCAATCAGCCCCAGCATTTT
CASSFSVRGSNQPQHF
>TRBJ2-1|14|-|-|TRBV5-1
TGCGCCAGCAGCCCTACTCAGGGGTACTATGAGCAGTTCTTC
CASSPTQGYYEQFF
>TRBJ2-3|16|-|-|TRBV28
TGTGCCAGCAGTCCCCCTCGACTAGTAAGCACAGATACGCAGTATTTT
CASSPPRLVSTDTQYF
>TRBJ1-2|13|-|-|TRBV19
TGTGCCAGTGGGGAGTCAGGATCAAGCGGCTACACCTTC
CASGESGSSGYTF
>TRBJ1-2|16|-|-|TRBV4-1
TGCGCCAGCAGCCCCGCAGAGTCTAGCCCTAACTATGGCTACACCTTC
CASSPAESSPNYGYTF
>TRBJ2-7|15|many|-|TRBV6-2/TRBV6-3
TGTGCCAGCAGTTACGGGTTAGCGGCATCCTACGAGCAGTACTTC
CASSYGLAASYEQYF
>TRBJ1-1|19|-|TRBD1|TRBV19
TGTGCCAGTAGTATCCCCCCAAGAAACAGGGGGCGACTGAACACTGAAGCTTTCTTT
CASSIPPRNRGRLNTEAFF
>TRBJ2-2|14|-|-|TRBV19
TGTGCCAGTATCTCAACGGCGAACACCGGGGAGCTGTTTTTT
CASISTANTGELFF
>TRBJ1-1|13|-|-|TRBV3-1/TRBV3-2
TGTGCCAGCAGCCAAGTTGGCAATTCTGAAGCTTTCTTT
CASSQVGNSEAFF
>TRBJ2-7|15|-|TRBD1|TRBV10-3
TGTGCCATCAGTGAGTCGACAGGGGGCCCCTACGAGCAGTACTTC
CAISESTGGPYEQYF
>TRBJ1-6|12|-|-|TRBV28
TGTGCCAGCAGGTACAAGAATTCACCCCTCCACTTT
CASRYKNSPLHF